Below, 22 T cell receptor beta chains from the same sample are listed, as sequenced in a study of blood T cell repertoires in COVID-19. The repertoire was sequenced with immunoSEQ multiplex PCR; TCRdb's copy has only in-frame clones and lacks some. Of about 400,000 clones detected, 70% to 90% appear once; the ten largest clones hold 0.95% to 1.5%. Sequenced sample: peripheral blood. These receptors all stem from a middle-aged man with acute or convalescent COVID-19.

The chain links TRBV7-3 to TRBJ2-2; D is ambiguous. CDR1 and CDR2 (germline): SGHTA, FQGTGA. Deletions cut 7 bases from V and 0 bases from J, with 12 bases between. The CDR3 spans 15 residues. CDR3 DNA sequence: TGTGCCAGCACACCGCAACGGTCGAACACCGGGGAGCTGTTTTTT. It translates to CASTPQRSNTGELFF.

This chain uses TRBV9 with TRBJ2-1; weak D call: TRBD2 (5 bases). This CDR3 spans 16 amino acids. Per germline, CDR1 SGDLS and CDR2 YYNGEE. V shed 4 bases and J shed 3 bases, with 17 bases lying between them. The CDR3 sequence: CASSPRSGRDYNEQFF. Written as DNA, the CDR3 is TGTGCCAGCAGCCCCCGATCCGGCCGGGACTACAATGAGCAGTTCTTC.

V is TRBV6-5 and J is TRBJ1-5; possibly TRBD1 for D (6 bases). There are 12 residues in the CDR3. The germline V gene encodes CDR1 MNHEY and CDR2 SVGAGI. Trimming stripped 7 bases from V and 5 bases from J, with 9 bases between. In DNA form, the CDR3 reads TGTGCCAGCACCCAGGGGTATCAGCCCCAGCATTTT. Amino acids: CASTQGYQPQHF.

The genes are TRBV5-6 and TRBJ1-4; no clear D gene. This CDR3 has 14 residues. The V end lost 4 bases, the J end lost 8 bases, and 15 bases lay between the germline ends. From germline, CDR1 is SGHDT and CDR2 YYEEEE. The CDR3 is CASSEPLLREKLFF. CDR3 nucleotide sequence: TGTGCCAGCAGCGAACCTCTTTTGAGAGAAAAACTGTTTTTT.

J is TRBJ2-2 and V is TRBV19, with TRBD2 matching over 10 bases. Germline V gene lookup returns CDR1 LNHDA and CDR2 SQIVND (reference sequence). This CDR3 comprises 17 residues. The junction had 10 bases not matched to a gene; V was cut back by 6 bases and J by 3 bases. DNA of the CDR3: TGTGCCAGTAGAACCTTGCTAGCGGGAGTTGACACCGGGGAGCTGTTTTTT. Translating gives CASRTLLAGVDTGELFF.

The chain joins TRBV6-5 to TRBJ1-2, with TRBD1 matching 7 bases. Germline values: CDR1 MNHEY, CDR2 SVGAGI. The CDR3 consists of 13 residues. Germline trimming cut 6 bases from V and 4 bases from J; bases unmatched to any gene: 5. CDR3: CASSRDRVYGYTF. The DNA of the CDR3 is TGTGCCAGCAGCCGGGACAGAGTCTATGGCTACACCTTC.

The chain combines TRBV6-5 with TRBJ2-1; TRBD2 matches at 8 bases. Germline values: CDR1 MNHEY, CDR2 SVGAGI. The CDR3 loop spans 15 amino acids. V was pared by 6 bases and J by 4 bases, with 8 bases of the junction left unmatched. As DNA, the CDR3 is TGTGCCAGCAGATCAAGCGGGAGCTGGTACAATGAGCAGTTCTTC. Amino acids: CASRSSGSWYNEQFF.

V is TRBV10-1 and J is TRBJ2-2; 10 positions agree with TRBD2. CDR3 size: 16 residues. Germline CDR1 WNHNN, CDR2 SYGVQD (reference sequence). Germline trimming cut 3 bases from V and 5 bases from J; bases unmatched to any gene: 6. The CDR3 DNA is TGCGCCAGCAGTGAACGACTAGCGGGCGCGACCGGGGAGCTGTTTTTT. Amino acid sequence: CASSERLAGATGELFF.

Written as DNA, the CDR3 is TGTGCCAGCAGTAACAGTCAGGGGATTCACACTGAAGCTTTCTTT. Translating it yields CASSNSQGIHTEAFF. The gene calls are TRBV6-2 or TRBV6-3 and TRBJ1-1; possible D gene TRBD1, 6 bases. Deletions cut 5 bases from V and 3 bases from J, with 16 bases between. The CDR3 has 15 amino acids. CDR1 is MNHEY and CDR2 is SVGEGT in the germline V gene.

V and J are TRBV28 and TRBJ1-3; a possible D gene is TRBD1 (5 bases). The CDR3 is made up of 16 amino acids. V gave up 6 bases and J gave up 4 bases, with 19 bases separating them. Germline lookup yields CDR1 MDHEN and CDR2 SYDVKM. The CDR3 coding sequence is TGTGCCAGCAGCAACCTTGACAGAGAAATAGGAAACACCATATATTTT. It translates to CASSNLDREIGNTIYF.

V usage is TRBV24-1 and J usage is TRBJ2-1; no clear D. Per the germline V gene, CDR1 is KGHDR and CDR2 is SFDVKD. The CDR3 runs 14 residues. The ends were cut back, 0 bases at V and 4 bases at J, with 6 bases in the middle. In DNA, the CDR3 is TGTGCCACCAGTGATTTGCAGGATTACAATGAGCAGTTCTTC. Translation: CATSDLQDYNEQFF.

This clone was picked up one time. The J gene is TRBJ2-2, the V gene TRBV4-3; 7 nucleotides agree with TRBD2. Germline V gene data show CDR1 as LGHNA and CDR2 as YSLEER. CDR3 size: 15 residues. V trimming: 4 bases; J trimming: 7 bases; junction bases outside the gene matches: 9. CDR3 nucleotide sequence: TGCGCCAGCAGCCGAACAAGTCGGGGGGTCGGGGAGCTGTTTTTT. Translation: CASSRTSRGVGELFF.

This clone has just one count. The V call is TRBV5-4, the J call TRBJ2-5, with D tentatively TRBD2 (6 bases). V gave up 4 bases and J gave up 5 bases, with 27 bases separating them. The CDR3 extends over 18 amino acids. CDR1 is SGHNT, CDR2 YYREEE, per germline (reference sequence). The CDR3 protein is CASSAGKLGRRAYETQYF. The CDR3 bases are TGTGCCAGCAGCGCGGGAAAGCTGGGACGCCGGGCCTACGAGACCCAGTACTTC.

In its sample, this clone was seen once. The CDR3 bases are TGTGCCAGTAGTACCTTGGACAGCTATCAGCCCCAGCATTTT. The encoded protein is CASSTLDSYQPQHF. The V and J genes are TRBV19 and TRBJ1-5; perhaps TRBD1 as D (6 bases). This CDR3 is built from 14 residues. CDR1 and CDR2 (germline): LNHDA, SQIVND (reference sequence). Between the trimmed V and J ends, which lost 4 bases and 5 bases, there was a span of 12 bases.

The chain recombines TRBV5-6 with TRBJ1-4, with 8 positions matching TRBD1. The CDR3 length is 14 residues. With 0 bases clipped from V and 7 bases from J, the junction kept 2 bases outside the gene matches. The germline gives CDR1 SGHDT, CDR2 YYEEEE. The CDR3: CASSLAGGAEKLFF. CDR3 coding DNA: TGTGCCAGCAGCTTGGCAGGGGGCGCTGAAAAACTGTTTTTT.

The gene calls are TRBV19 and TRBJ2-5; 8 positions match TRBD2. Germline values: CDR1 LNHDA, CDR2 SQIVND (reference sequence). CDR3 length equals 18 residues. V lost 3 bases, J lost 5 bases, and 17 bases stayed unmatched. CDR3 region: CASSIGDSGMSAWETQYF. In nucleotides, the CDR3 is TGTGCCAGTAGTATTGGGGATAGCGGGATGTCTGCGTGGGAGACCCAGTACTTC. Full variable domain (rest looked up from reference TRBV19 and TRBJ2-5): DGGITQSPKYLFRKEGQNVTLSCEQNLNHDAMYWYRQDPGQGLRLIYYSQIVNDFQKGDIAEGYSVSREKKESFPLTVTSAQKNPTAFYLCASSIGDSGMSAWETQYFGPGTRLLVL.

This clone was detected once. CDR3 protein: CASRPGLRVPETQYF. The CDR3 DNA reads TGCGCCAGCAGACCGGGACTGCGGGTGCCTGAGACCCAGTACTTC. The V gene is TRBV10-2, the J gene TRBJ2-5; tentative D call: TRBD2 (6 bases). The CDR3 runs 15 residues. V dropped 6 bases and J dropped 5 bases, with 19 bases sitting between them. Germline loops: CDR1 WSHSY, CDR2 SAAADI.

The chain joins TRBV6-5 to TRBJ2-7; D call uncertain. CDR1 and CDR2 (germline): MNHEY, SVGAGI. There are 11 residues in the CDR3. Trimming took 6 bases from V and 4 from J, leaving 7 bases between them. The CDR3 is CASSTVYEQYF. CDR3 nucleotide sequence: TGTGCCAGCAGCACAGTTTACGAGCAGTACTTC.

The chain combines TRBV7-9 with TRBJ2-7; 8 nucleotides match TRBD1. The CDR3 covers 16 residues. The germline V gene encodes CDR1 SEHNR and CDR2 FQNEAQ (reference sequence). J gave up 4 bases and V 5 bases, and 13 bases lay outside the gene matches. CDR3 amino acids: CASSRPFGQGSYEQYF. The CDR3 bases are TGTGCCAGCAGCCGACCCTTCGGACAGGGTTCTTACGAGCAGTACTTC.

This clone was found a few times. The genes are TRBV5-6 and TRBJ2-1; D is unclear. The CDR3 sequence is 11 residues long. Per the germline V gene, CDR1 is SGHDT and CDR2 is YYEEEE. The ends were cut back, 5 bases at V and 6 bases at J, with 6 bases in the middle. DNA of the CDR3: TGTGCCAGCAGTATCAGCAATGAGCAGTTCTTC. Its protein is CASSISNEQFF.

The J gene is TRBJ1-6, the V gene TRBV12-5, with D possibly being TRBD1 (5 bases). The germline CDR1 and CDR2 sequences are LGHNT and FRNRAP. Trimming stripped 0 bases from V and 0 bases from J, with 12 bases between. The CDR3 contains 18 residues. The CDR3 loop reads CASGLVTGPSSYNSPLHF. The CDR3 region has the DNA TGTGCTAGTGGTTTGGTAACAGGCCCTAGCTCCTATAATTCACCCCTCCACTTT.

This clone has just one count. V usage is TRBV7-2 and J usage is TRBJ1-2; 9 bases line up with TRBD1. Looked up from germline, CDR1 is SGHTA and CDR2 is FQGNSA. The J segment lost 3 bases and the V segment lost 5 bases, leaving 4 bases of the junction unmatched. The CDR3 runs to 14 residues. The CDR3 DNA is TGTGCCAGCAGCCTCGGGACAGGGCACTATGGCTACACCTTC. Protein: CASSLGTGHYGYTF.